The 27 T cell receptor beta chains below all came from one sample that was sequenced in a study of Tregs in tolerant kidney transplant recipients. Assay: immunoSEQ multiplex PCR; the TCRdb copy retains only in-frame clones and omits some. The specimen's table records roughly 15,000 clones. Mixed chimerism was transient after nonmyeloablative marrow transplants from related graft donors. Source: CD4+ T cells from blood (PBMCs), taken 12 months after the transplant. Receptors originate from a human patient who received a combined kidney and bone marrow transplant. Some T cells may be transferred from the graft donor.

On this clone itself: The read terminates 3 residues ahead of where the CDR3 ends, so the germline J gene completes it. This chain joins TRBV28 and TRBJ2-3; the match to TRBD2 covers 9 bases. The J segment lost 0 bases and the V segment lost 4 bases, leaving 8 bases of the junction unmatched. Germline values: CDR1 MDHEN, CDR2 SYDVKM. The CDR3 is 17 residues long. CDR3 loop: CASSSATSGTSTDTQYF. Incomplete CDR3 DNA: TGTGCCAGCAGTTCGGCGACTAGCGGAACTAGCACAGATACG.

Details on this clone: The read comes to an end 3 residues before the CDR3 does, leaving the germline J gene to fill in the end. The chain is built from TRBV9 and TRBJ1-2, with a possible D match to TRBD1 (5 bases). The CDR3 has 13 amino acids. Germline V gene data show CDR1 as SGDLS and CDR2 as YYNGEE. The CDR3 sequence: CASSARRVAGYTF. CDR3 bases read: TGTGCCAGCAGCGCCCGCAGGGTAGCCGGC.

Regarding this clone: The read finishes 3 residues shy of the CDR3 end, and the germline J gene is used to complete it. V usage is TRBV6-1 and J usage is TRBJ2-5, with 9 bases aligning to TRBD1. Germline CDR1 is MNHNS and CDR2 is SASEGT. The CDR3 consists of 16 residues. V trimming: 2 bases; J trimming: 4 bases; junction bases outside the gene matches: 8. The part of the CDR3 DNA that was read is TGTGCCAGCAGTGAATTTACAGGGGGCGCCGCAGAGACC. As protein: CASSEFTGGAAET. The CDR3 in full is CASSEFTGGAAETQYF.

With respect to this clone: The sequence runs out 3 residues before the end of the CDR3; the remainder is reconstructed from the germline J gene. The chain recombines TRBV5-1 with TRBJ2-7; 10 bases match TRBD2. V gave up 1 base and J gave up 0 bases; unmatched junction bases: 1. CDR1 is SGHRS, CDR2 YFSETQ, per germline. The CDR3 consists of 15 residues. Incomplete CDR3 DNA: TGCGCCAGCAGCTTGACTAGCGGGGCCTCCTACGAG. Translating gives CASSLTSGASYE. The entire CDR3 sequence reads CASSLTSGASYEQYF.

CDR3 DNA (partial): TGTGCCAGCAGCTCGGGTGGAACAGGGGCTGAA. Translating it yields CASSSGGTGAE. The CDR3 reads in full as CASSSGGTGAEAFF. The chain uses TRBV11-2 and TRBJ1-1; TRBD1 matches 7 bases. The sequenced fragment ends 3 residues before the CDR3 boundary, so the rest is inferred from the germline J gene. V lost 4 bases to trimming and J lost 6 bases; unmatched junction nucleotides: 8. CDR1 and CDR2 from the germline V gene are SGHAT and FQNNGV. This CDR3 has 14 residues.

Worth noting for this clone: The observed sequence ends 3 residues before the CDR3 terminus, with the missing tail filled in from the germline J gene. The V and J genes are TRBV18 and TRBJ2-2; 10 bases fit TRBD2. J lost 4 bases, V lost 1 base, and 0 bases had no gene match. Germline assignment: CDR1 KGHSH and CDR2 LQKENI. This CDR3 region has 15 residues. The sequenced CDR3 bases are TGTGCCAGCTCACCACTAGCGGGAGGCACCGGGGAG. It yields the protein CASSPLAGGTGE. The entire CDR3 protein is CASSPLAGGTGELFF.

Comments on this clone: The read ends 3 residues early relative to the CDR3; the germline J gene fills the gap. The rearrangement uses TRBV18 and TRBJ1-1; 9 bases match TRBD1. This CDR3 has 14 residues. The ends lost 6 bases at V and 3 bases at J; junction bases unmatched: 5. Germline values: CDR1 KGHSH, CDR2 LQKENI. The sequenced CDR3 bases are TGTGCCAGCTCGAGGGGACAGGGATACACTGAA. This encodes CASSRGQGYTE. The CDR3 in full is CASSRGQGYTEAFF.

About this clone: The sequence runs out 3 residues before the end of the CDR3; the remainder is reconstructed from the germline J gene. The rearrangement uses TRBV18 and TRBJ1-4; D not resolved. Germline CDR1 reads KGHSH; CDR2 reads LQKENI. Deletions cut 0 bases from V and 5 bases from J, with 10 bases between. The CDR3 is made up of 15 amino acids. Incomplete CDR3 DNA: TGTGCCAGCTCACCACCCGGCATCGGGAATGAAAAA. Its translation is CASSPPGIGNEK. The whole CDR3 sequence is CASSPPGIGNEKLFF.

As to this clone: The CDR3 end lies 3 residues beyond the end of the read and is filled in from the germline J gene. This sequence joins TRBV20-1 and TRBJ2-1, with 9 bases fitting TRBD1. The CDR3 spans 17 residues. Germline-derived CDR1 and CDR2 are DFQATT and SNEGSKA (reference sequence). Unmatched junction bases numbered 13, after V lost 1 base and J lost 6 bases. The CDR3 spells CSARGQGGFARSNEQFF. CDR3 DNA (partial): TGCAGTGCTAGAGGACAGGGGGGTTTCGCGCGTTCCAATGAG.

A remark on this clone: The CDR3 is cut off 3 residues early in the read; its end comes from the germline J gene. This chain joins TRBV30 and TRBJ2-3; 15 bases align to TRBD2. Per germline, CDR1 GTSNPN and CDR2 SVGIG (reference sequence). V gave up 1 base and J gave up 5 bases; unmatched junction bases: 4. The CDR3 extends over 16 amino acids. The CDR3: CAWSEGLAGGIDTQYF. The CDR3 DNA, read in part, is TGTGCCTGGAGTGAGGGACTAGCGGGAGGAATAGATACG.

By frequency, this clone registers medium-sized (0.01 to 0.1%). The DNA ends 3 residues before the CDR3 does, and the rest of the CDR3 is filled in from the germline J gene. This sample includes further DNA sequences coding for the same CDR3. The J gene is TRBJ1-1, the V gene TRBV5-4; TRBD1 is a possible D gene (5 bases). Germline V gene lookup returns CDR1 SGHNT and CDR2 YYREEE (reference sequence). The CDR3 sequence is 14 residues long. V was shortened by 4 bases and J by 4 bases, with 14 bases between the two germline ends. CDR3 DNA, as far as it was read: TGTGCCAGCAGCCCCCGGACGGGGGGCACTGAA. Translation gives CASSPRTGGTE. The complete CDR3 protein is CASSPRTGGTEAFF.

The CDR3 sequence: CSASPMGQGNYNEQFF. The CDR3 DNA, read in part, is TGCAGTGCTAGTCCCATGGGACAGGGCAATTATAATGAG. The chain couples TRBV20-1 to TRBJ2-1, with TRBD1 identical over 9 bases. Coverage ceases 3 residues before the CDR3 finishes, and the germline J gene fills in the end. The CDR3 has 16 amino acids. V shed 3 bases and J 7 bases; nucleotides not matched to a gene: 13. Per germline, CDR1 DFQATT and CDR2 SNEGSKA (reference sequence).

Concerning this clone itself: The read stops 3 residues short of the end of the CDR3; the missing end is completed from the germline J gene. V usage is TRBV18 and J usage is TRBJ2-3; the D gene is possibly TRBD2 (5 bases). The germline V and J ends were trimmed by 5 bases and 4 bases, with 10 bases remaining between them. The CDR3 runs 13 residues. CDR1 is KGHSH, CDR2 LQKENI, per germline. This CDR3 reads CASSVQEADTQYF. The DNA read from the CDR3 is TGTGCCAGCTCAGTCCAGGAGGCAGATACG.

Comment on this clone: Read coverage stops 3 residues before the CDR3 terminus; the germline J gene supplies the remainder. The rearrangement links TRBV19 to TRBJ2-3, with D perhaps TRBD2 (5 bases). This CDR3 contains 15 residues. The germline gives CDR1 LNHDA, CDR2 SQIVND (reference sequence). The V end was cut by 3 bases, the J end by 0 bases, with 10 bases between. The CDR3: CASSMKRGSTDTQYF. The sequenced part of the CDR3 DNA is TGTGCCAGTAGTATGAAGCGCGGGAGCACAGATACG.

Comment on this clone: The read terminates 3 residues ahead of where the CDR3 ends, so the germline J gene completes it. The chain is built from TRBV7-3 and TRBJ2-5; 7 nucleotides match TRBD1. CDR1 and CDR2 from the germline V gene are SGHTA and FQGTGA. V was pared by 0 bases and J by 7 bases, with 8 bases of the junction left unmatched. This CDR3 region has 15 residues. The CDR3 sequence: CASSLTGTQGVTQYF. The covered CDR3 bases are TGTGCCAGCAGCTTAACGGGCACGCAGGGGGTGACC.

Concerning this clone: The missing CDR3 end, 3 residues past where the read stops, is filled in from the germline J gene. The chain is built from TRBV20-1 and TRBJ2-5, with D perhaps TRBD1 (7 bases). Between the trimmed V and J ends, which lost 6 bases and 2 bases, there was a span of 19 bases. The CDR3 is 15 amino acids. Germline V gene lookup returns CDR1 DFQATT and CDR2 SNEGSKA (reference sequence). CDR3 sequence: CSAGGRGQSQETQYF. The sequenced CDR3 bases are TGCAGTGCCGGAGGGCGGGGACAGTCACAAGAGACC.

The CDR3 loop is CASSQDSSYNEQFF. CDR3 DNA (partial): TGTGCCAGCAGCCAAGATTCTAGTTACAATGAG. The chain joins TRBV14 to TRBJ2-1, with D unresolved. The read falls 3 residues short of the CDR3 end, and the missing part is taken from the germline J gene. Trimming left V 0 bases short and J 4 bases short, with 7 bases between. The CDR3 is 14 amino acids. Germline CDR1 is SGHDN and CDR2 is FVKESK. The full variable domain, rest sourced from reference TRBV14 and TRBJ2-1, is EAGVTQFPSHSVIEKGQTVTLRCDPISGHDNLYWYRRVMGKEIKFLLHFVKESKQDESGMPNNRFLAERTGGTYSTLKVQPAELEDSGVYFCASSQDSSYNEQFFGPGTRLTVL.

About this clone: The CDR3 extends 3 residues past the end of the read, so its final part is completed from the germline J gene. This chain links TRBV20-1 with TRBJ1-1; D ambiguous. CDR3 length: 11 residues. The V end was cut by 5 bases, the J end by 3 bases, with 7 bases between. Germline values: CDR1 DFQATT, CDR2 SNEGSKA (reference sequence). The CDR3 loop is CSAPLYTEAFF. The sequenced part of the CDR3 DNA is TGCAGTGCTCCTCTATACACTGAA.

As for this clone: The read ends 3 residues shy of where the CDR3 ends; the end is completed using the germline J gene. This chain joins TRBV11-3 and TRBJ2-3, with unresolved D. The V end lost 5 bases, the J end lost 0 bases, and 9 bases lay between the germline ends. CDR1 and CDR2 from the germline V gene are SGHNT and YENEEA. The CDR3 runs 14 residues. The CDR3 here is CASSQTGSTDTQYF. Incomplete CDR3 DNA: TGTGCCAGCAGCCAAACCGGGAGCACAGATACG.

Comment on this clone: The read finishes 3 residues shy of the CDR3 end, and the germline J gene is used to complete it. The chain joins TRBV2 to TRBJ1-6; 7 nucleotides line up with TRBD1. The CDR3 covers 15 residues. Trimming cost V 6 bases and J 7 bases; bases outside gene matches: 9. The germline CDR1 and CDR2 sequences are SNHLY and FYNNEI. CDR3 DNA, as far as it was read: TGTGCCAGCAGCGGGATCGGGACAGCGAATTCACCC. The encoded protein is CASSGIGTANSP. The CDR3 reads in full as CASSGIGTANSPLHF.

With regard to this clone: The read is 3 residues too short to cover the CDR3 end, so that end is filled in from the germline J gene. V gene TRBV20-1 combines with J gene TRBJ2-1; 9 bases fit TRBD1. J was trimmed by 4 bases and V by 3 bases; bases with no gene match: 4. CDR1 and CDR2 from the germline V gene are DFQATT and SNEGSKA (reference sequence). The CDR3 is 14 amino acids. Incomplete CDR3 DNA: TGCAGTGCTAGTGGGGACAGGGTTTACAATGAG. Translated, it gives CSASGDRVYNE. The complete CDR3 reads CSASGDRVYNEQFF.

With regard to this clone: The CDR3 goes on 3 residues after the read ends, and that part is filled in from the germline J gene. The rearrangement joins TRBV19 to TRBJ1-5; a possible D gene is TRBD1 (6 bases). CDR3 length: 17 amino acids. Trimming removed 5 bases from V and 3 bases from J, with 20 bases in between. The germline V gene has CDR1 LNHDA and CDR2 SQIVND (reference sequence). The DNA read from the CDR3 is TGTGCCAGTAGTTCACAAGGGGGACGGGGATCCAATCAGCCC. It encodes CASSSQGGRGSNQP. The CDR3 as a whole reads CASSSQGGRGSNQPQHF.

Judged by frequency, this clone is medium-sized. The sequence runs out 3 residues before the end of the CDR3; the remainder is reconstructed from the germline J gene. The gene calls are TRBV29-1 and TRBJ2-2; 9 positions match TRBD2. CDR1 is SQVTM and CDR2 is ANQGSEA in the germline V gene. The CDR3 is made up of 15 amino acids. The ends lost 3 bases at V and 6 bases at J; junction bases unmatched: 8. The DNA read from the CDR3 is TGCAGCGTTGATATAGGTAGCGGGAGCGCCGGGGAG. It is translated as CSVDIGSGSAGE. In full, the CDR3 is CSVDIGSGSAGELFF.

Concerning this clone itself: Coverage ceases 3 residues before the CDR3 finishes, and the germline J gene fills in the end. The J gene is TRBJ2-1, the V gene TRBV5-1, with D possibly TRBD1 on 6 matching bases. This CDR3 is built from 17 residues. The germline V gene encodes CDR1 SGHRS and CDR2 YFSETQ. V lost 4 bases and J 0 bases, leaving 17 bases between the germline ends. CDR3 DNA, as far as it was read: TGCGCCAGCAGCCATACAGGGAAGGGGAGCTCCTACAATGAG. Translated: CASSHTGKGSSYNE. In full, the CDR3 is CASSHTGKGSSYNEQFF. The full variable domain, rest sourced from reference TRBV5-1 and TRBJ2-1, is KAGVTQTPRYLIKTRGQQVTLSCSPISGHRSVSWYQQTPGQGLQFLFEYFSETQRNKGNFPGRFSGRQFSNSRSEMNVSTLELGDSALYLCASSHTGKGSSYNEQFFGPGTRLTVL.

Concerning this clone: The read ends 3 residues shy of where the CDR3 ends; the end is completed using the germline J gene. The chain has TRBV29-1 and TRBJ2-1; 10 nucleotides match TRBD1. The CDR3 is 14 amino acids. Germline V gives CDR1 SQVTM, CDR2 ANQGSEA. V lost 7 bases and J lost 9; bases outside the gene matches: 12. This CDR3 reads CSARQGAYEGEQFF. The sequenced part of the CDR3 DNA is TGCAGCGCCAGACAGGGGGCGTATGAAGGTGAG.

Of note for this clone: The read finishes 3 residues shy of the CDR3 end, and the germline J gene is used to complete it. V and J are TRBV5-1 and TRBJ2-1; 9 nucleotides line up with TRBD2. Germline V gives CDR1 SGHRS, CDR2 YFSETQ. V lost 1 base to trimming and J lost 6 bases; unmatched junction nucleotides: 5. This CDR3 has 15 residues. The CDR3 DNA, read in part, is TGCGCCAGCAGCTTGTTTAGCGGGAGTCCCAATGAG. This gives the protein CASSLFSGSPNE. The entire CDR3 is CASSLFSGSPNEQFF.

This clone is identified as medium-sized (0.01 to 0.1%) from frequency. The CDR3 loop is CASSLFTDNTGELFF. The covered CDR3 bases are TGTGCCAGCAGCTTATTCACAGACAACACCGGGGAG. The V gene is TRBV7-3, the J gene TRBJ2-2; D not certain. With the read ending 3 residues before the CDR3 end, the germline J gene is used to fill in that end. This CDR3 comprises 15 residues. Per the germline V gene, CDR1 is SGHTA and CDR2 is FQGTGA. Trimming took off 2 bases at V and 2 bases at J, with 9 bases between the two ends.